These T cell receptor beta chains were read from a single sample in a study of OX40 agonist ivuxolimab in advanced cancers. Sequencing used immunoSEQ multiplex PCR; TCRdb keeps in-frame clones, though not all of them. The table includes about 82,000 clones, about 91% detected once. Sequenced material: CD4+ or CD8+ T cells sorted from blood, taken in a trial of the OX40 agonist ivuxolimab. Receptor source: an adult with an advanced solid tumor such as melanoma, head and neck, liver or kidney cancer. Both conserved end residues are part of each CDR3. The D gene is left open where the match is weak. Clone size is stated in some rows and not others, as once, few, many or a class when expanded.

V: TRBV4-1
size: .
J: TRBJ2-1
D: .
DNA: TGCGCCAGCAGCCAAGATCGACGGATAAAGGGCGGTGAGCAGTTCTTC
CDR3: CASSQDRRIKGGEQFF

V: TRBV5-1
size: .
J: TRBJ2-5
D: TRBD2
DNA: TGCGCCAGCAGCCCCATGCCGGGAGGCCAAGAGACCCAGTACTTC
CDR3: CASSPMPGGQETQYF

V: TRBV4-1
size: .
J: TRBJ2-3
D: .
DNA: TGCGCCAGCAGCCTGATATCCCGCCTCGAGCAGTATTTT
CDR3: CASSLISRLEQYF

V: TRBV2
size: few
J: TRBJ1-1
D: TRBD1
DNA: TGTGCCACTAGACAGGGGTCTATAGACACTGAAGCTTTCTTT
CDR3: CATRQGSIDTEAFF

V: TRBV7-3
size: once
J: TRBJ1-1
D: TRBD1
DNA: TGTGCCAGCAGCTCTTTGGACAGGGGGCGGACTGAAGCTTTCTTT
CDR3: CASSSLDRGRTEAFF

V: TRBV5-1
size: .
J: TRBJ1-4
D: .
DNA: TGCGCCAGCAGCTTGGAATCGACACGAGAAGGAAAACTGTTTTTT
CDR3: CASSLESTREGKLFF

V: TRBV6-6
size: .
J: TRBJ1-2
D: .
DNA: TGTGCCAGCAGGCTCGACGGCACAGTTGGCTACACCTTC
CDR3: CASRLDGTVGYTF

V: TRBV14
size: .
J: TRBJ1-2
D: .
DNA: TGTGCCAGCAGCCCTAGCCAGGGTAGTGGCTACACCTTC
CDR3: CASSPSQGSGYTF

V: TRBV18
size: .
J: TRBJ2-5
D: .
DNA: TGTGCCAGCTCACCACCAAGTCGGCGGGAGACCCAGTACTTC
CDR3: CASSPPSRRETQYF

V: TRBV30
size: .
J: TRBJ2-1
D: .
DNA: TGTGCCTGGAGTGTAAGGGATGAGCAGTTCTTC
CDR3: CAWSVRDEQFF

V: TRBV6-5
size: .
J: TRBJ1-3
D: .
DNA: TGTGCCAGCATGGATAACACTGGAAACACCATATATTTT
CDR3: CASMDNTGNTIYF

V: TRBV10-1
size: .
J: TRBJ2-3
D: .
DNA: TGCGCCAGCATTGTTCATGATGGTCGGTATTTT
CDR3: CASIVHDGRYF

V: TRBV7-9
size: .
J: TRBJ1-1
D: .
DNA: TGTGCCAGCAGCTTAGCTGAGGGGATCGCTGAAGCTTTCTTT
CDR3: CASSLAEGIAEAFF

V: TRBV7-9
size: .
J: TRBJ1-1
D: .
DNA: TGTGCCAGCAGCATACAGCACACTGAAGCTTTCTTT
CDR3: CASSIQHTEAFF